This T cell receptor beta chain is drawn from a study of blood T cells in healthy people across ages. Overall study: Template switching picked up about one barcoded beta molecule for each two T cells. Study-wide findings and caveats: Aged donors had fewer naive CD4+ cells and lower diversity than long-lived donors.

As regards this clonotype: Its antigen is not identified.

Primed by a sample-barcoded 5' primer and a J-beta primer mix, a second PCR proceeded for 7 to 11 cycles. TCRdb reprocessed the 5' RACE reads with MiXCR, giving one entry per CDR3 protein. This table has approximately 1.5 million distinct CDR3 sequences, approximately 32% appearing once. Germline V lookup: CDR1 SGHTA, CDR2 FQGTGA. CDR3 length: 16 amino acids. The V end was cut by 5 bases, the J end by 2 bases, with 17 bases between. Each donor's blood draw was approximately 10 milliliters of peripheral blood. The source is a woman aged 25 to 39 in good health. The sample taken for sequencing was blood. The chain couples TRBV7-3 to TRBJ2-3; either TRBD1 or TRBD2 may supply D (6 bases each). CDR3 sequence reads: CASSRGSGLDTDTQYF. CDR3 nucleotides: TGTGCCAGCAGCAGGGGGAGCGGGCTAGACACAGATACGCAGTATTTT.